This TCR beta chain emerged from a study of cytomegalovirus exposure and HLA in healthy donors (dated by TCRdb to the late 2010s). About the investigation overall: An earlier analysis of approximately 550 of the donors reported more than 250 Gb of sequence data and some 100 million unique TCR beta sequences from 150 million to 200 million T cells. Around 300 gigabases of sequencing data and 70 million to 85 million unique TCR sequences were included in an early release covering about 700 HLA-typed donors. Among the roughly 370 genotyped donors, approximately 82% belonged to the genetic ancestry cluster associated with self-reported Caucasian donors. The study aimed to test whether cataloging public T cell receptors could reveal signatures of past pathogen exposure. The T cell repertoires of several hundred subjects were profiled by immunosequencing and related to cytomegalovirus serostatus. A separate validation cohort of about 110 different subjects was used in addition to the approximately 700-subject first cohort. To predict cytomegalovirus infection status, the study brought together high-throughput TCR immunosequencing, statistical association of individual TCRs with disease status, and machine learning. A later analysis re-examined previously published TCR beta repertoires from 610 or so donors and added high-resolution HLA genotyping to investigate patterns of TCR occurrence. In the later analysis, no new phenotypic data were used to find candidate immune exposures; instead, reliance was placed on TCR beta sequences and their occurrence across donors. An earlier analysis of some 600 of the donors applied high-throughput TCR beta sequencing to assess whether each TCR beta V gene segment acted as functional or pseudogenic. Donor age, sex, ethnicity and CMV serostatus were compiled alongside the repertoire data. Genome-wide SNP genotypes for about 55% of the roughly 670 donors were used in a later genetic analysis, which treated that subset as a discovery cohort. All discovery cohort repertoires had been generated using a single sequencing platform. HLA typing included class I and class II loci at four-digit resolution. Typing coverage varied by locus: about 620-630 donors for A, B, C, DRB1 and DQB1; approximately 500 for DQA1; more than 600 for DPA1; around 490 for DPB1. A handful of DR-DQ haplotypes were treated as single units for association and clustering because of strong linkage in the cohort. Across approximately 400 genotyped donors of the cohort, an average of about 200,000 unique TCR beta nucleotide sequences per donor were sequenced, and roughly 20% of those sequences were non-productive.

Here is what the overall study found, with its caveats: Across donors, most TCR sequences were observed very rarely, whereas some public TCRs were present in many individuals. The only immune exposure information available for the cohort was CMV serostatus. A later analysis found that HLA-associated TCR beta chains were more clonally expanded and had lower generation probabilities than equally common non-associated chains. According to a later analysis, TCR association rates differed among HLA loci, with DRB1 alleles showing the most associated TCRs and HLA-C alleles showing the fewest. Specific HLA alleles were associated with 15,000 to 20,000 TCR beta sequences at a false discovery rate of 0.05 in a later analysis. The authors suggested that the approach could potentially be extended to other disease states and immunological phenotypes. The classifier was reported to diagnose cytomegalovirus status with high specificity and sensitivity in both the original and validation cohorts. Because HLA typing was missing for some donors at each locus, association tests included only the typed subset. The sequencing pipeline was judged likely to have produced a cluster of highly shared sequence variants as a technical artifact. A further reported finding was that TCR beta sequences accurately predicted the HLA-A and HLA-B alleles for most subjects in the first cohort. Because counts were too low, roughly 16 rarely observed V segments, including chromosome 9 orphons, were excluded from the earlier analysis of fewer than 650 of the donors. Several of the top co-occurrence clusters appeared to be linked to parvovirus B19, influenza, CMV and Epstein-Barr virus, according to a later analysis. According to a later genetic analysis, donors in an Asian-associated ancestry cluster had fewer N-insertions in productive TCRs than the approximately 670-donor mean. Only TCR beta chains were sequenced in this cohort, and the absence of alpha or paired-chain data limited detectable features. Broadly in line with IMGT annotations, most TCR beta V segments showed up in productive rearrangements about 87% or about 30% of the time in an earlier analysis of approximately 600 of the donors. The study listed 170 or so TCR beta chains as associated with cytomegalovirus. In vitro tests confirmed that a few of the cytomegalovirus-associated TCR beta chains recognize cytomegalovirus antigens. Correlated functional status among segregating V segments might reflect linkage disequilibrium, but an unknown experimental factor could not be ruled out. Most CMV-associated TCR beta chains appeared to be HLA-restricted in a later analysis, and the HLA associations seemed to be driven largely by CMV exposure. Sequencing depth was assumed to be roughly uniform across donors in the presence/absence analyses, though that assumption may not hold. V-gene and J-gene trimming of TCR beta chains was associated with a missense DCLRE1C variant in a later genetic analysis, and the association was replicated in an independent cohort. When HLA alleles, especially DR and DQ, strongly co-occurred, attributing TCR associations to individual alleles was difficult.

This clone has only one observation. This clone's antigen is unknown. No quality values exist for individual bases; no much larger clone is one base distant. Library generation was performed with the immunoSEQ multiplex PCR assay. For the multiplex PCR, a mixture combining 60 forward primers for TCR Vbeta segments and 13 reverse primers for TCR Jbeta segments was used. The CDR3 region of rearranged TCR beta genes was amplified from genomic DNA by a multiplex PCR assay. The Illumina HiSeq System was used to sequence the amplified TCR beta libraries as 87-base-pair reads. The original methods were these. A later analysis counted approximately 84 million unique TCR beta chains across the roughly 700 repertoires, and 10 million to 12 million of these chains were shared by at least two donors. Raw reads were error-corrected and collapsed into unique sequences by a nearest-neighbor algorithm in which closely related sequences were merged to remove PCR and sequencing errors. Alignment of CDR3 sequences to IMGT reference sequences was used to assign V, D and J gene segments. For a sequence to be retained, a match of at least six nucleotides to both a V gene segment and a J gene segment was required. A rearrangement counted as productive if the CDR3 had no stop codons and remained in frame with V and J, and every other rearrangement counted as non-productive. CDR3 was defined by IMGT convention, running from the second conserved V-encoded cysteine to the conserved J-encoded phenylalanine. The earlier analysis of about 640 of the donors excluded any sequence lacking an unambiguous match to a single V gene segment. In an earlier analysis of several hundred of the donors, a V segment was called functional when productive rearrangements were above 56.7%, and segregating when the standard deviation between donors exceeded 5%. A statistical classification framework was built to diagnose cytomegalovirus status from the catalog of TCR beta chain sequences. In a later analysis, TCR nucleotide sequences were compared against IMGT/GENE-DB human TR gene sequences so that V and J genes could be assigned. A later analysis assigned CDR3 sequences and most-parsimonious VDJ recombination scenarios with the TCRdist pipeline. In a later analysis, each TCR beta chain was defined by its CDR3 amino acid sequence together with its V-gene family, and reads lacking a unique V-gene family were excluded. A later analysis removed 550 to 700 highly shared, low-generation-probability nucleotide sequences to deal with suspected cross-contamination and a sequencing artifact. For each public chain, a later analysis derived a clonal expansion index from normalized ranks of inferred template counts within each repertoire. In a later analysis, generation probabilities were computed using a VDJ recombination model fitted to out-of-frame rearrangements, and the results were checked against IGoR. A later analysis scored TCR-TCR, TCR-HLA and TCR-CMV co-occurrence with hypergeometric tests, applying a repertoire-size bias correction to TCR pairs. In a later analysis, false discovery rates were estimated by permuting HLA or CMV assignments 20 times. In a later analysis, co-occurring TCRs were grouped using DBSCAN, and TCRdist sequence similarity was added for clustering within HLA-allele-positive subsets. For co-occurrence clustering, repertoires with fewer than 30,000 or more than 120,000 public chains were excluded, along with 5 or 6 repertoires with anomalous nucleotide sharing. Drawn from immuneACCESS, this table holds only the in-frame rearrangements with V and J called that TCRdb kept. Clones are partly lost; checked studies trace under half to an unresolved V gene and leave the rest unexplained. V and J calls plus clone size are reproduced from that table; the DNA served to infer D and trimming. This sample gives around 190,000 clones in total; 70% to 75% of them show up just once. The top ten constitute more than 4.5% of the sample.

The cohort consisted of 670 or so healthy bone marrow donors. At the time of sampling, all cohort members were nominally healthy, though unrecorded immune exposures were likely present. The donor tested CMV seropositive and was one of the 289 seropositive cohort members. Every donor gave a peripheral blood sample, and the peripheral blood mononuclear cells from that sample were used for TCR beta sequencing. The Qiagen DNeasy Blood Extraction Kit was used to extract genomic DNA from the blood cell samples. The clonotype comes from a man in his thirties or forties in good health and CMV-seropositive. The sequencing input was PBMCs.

DNA sequence: TGTGCCAGCAGCTTAGGGGGCGGTACGCAGGGCAATGAGCAGTTCTTC. Protein translation: CASSLGGGTQGNEQFF. The V and J segments used are TRBV7-3 and TRBJ2-1; TRBD1 could be the D gene, as 6 bases match. From the cysteine up to the phenylalanine, the CDR3 has a length of 16 residues. The retained sequence is limited to the CDR3, 48 bases, with the frame set at the first base. The germline V gene provides CDR1 SGHTA and CDR2 FQGTGA. Deletion took 2 bases off V and 6 bases off J, with a span of 17 bases between the germline ends.